Here is one TCR beta chain with its context. This entry comes from a study of blood T cell repertoires in COVID-19. The overall study: T cells, B-cell-depleted T cells, or PBMCs provided the cDNA or gDNA that served as material.

V gave up 1 base and J gave up 5 bases, with 14 bases separating them. Per the germline V gene, CDR1 is SGHVS and CDR2 is FQNEAQ. The length of the CDR3 is 15 residues. Sequencing used immunoSEQ multiplex PCR; TCRdb keeps in-frame clones, though not all of them. The sample comprises 62,000 or so clones, over 80% of which are singletons, and approximately 2.5% rests with the top ten. What was sequenced was peripheral blood. This receptor was identified in a human donor in a cohort sampled during active COVID-19. The chain carries TRBV7-8 and TRBJ2-5, with a possible D match to TRBD2 (6 bases). The CDR3 bases are TGTGCCAGCAGCTTAGGAGGGGCGGGGAAGGAGACCCAGTACTTC. This translates into CASSLGGAGKETQYF.